This T cell receptor beta chain was recovered during a study of a mutant IDH1 vaccine in newly diagnosed glioma. V lost 0 bases to trimming and J lost 11 bases, with 7 bases between them. Per germline, CDR1 SQVTM and CDR2 ANQGSEA. This CDR3 has 10 residues. Stated time point: week 47, end of study. The investigators gave 300 ug of mutant IDH1 20-mer peptide in each vaccine dose, together with topical imiquimod. The assay was immunoSEQ multiplex PCR, and TCRdb's table has in-frame clones only and misses some. Of about 35,000 clones in the sample, approximately 87% were seen once. In the case of this clone: As yet, its antigen is unknown.

This clonotype was sampled from a woman aged 30 to 39 with glioma. The sequencing here drew on PBMCs, taken from a glioma patient whose treatment included an IDH1 peptide vaccine. The chain couples TRBV29-1 to TRBJ1-2; D gene unclear. CDR3 residues: CSVEEGGYTF. The CDR3 DNA reads as TGCAGCGTTGAAGAGGGAGGGTACACCTTC.